The sequence of this T cell receptor beta chain was determined in a study of cytomegalovirus exposure and HLA in healthy donors. Study-wide background: The 130 or so validation repertoires were reported in a later analysis to have been generated on the same platform as the roughly 700 first-cohort repertoires.

Points from the study as a whole: The listing of 160 or so TCR beta chains classed them as cytomegalovirus-associated.

Assay used: immunoSEQ multiplex PCR; TCRdb lists only in-frame clones, some missing. Of fewer than 80,000 clones in the sample, 96% were seen once. On this clone itself: What it binds is unknown.

V shed 3 bases and J 4 bases; nucleotides not matched to a gene: 6. The CDR3 is made up of 16 amino acids. Germline values: CDR1 LNHDA, CDR2 SQIVND (reference sequence). The sequence was obtained from a woman younger than 35 in good health and CMV-seropositive. Specimen: PBMCs. The J gene is TRBJ2-1, the V gene TRBV19, with 10 bases aligning to TRBD2. CDR3 nucleotide sequence: TGTGCCAGTAGTATGGCTAGCGGGAGACTTTACAATGAGCAGTTCTTC. This sequence encodes CASSMASGRLYNEQFF.